This T cell receptor (beta chain) was profiled in a study of cytomegalovirus exposure and HLA in healthy donors. Study background: Early on, a data release was issued that held 80 million or so unique TCRs from HLA-typed donors. Study-wide points: The study recorded 150 to 200 TCR beta chains that were cytomegalovirus-associated. Productive rates of about 87% or about 30% were seen for most TCR beta V segments in an earlier analysis.

On this clone: Its target is unknown.

The CDR3 contains 14 residues. The V gene lost 1 base and the J gene lost 8 bases, with 11 bases spanning the gap. Germline values: CDR1 SEHNR, CDR2 FQNEAQ (reference sequence). The primer mix had 60 Vbeta and 13 Jbeta primers. Sequenced by immunoSEQ multiplex PCR; TCRdb stores in-frame clones only, minus some. The table shows about 220,000 clones, with about 77% occurring only once. What was sequenced was PBMCs. The J gene is TRBJ1-4, the V gene TRBV7-9, with TRBD1 as a possible D gene (5 bases). The receptor was derived from a woman aged 25-40 years in good health and CMV-seronegative. Written as DNA, the CDR3 is TGTGCCAGCAGCTTAGAACCCAGGGTGGAAAAACTGTTTTTT. This sequence encodes CASSLEPRVEKLFF.